The 10 T cell receptor beta chains below come from one sample, sequenced in a study of PD-1 blockade in classical Hodgkin lymphoma. Following autologous stem cell transplantation, relapse occurred in every patient, and exposure to brentuximab vedotin varied. Clones were sequenced by immunoSEQ multiplex PCR, and TCRdb holds only the in-frame ones, with some missing. The table includes 40,000 to 45,000 clones, 78% detected once. Sequences were derived from peripheral blood mononuclear cells (PBMCs), sampled at baseline. These receptor sequences come from a human donor with classical Hodgkin lymphoma.

This clone appeared once. This chain links TRBV9 with TRBJ1-4; D not resolved. The length of the CDR3 is 15 residues. In germline, CDR1 is SGDLS, CDR2 YYNGEE. V was clipped by 0 bases and J by 3 bases, with 9 bases between them. CDR3 bases: TGTGCCAGCAGCGTAGACCCTGGGCCTAATGAAAAACTGTTTTTT. Translated, it gives CASSVDPGPNEKLFF.

V gene TRBV5-1 combines with J gene TRBJ2-2, with D perhaps being TRBD1 or TRBD2 (5 bases each). The CDR3 has 15 amino acids. Trimming removed 4 bases from V and 4 bases from J, with 14 bases in between. CDR1 SGHRS and CDR2 YFSETQ come from the germline V gene. The DNA of the CDR3 is TGCGCCAGCAGCGGGGCTTCTGAGGGCACCGGGGAGCTGTTTTTT. As protein: CASSGASEGTGELFF. The full variable domain, rest sourced from reference TRBV5-1 and TRBJ2-2, is KAGVTQTPRYLIKTRGQQVTLSCSPISGHRSVSWYQQTPGQGLQFLFEYFSETQRNKGNFPGRFSGRQFSNSRSEMNVSTLELGDSALYLCASSGASEGTGELFFGEGSRLTVL.

The CDR3 sequence: CASTERTSGWDTDTQYF. CDR3 nucleotide sequence: TGCGCCAGCACCGAGCGGACTAGCGGGTGGGATACAGATACGCAGTATTTT. The chain has TRBV5-1 and TRBJ2-3, with 11 bases matching TRBD2. CDR1 is SGHRS and CDR2 is YFSETQ in the germline V gene. The CDR3 contains 17 residues. The V segment lost 6 bases and the J segment 3 bases; nucleotides outside the gene matches: 12.

The rearrangement uses TRBV10-1 and TRBJ2-7; 8 bases align to TRBD2. The CDR3 has 12 residues. Germline values: CDR1 WNHNN, CDR2 SYGVQD (reference sequence). J was trimmed by 4 bases and V by 6 bases; bases with no gene match: 2. In DNA, the CDR3 is TGCGCCAGCAGGGCGGGGGGATACGAGCAGTACTTC. Protein sequence: CASRAGGYEQYF.

This rearrangement joins TRBV7-6 to TRBJ2-3; D is ambiguous. From germline, CDR1 is SGHVS and CDR2 FNYEAQ. The CDR3 contains 10 residues. Trimming pared 5 bases from V and 9 bases from J, leaving 6 bases between. In DNA form, the CDR3 reads TGTGCCAGCAGCGAAGGCACGCAGTATTTT. Translation gives CASSEGTQYF.

A single count supports this clone. This chain links TRBV27 with TRBJ1-4; 9 bases match TRBD1. Looked up from germline, CDR1 is MNHEY and CDR2 is SMNVEV (reference sequence). V lost 6 bases and J lost 1; bases outside the gene matches: 12. The CDR3 has 18 residues. CDR3 protein: CASSPQQGALVTNEKLFF. CDR3 nucleotide sequence: TGTGCCAGCAGCCCGCAACAGGGGGCGCTTGTAACTAATGAAAAACTGTTTTTT.

The rearrangement joins TRBV18 to TRBJ1-2, with 11 bases that match TRBD1. J lost 6 bases, V lost 2 bases, and 5 bases had no gene match. This CDR3 comprises 15 residues. Germline V gene lookup returns CDR1 KGHSH and CDR2 LQKENI. The chain's CDR3 is CASSPARGQGDGYTF. CDR3 nucleotide sequence: TGTGCCAGCTCACCAGCTCGGGGACAGGGGGATGGCTACACCTTC.

The genes are TRBV9 and TRBJ2-3, with TRBD2 matching over 7 bases. Per germline, CDR1 SGDLS and CDR2 YYNGEE. This CDR3 region has 16 residues. Unmatched junction bases numbered 5, after V lost 0 bases and J lost 1 base. The CDR3 nucleotides read TGTGCCAGCAGCGTAGGGGAGGGGAGCGGCACAGATACGCAGTATTTT. Translated, it gives CASSVGEGSGTDTQYF.

This clone came up many times. The chain joins TRBV6-5 to TRBJ1-2; 9 nucleotides line up with TRBD1. CDR3 size: 15 residues. Per the germline V gene, CDR1 is MNHEY and CDR2 is SVGAGI. V gave up 4 bases and J gave up 2 bases; unmatched junction bases: 5. CDR3 in DNA: TGTGCCAGCAGTTCCTTGGGGACAGGGAACTATGGCTACACCTTC. Its protein is CASSSLGTGNYGYTF.

This chain links TRBV6-5 with TRBJ1-1; 7 bases are shared with TRBD1. The CDR3 is made up of 15 amino acids. Trimming removed 0 bases from V and 3 bases from J; junction bases left unmatched: 4. In germline, CDR1 is MNHEY, CDR2 SVGAGI. The chain's CDR3 is CASSYSNQGDTEAFF. The CDR3 coding sequence is TGTGCCAGCAGTTACTCAAACCAGGGGGACACTGAAGCTTTCTTT.